One sample yielded the 21 T cell receptor beta chains listed below, sequenced in a study of lymphopenia after photon versus proton radiotherapy. Clones were read by immunoSEQ multiplex PCR, and TCRdb kept only the in-frame ones, dropping some. The sample contains about 50,000 clones, 92% of which appear only once. The input for sequencing was peripheral blood, taken from a patient treated with photon-based radiotherapy. These receptors were collected from a woman in her forties with cholangiocarcinoma.

This clone was detected ten times or more. The junction does not match germline at one end; this may be a read error. The chain links TRBV10-3 to TRBJ1-2, with D hard to call. CDR3 length: 12 residues. Germline V gene sequence: CDR1 ENHRY, CDR2 SYGVKD. CDR3 DNA sequence: TGTGCCAGCAGTTACTCGGGCTCTGGCTACACCTTC. Protein product: CASSYSGSGYTF.

The chain combines TRBV7-8 with TRBJ2-7; weak D call: TRBD1 (6 bases). V was pared by 3 bases and J by 2 bases, with 14 bases between. The CDR3 runs to 15 residues. CDR1 SGHVS and CDR2 FQNEAQ come from the germline V gene. The CDR3 coding sequence is TGTGCCAGCAGCTTCGGTAGGGACAAAACCTACGAGCAGTACTTC. It encodes CASSFGRDKTYEQYF.

CDR3 in amino acids: CASIEAFSSYEQYF. For the CDR3, the DNA is TGTGCCAGCATCGAGGCCTTCAGCTCCTACGAGCAGTACTTC. V gene TRBV28 combines with J gene TRBJ2-7; no definite D call. The CDR3 has 14 amino acids. Germline V gene data show CDR1 as MDHEN and CDR2 as SYDVKM. Trimming shortened V by 7 bases and J by 0 bases, and 13 bases separated the two germline ends.

The rearrangement joins TRBV28 to TRBJ2-7; 9 bases align to TRBD2. Germline V gene sequence: CDR1 MDHEN, CDR2 SYDVKM. CDR3 length: 17 residues. V gave up 5 bases and J gave up 0 bases; unmatched junction bases: 11. The CDR3 protein is CASSDGLAYTSSYEQYF. CDR3 sequence (DNA): TGTGCCAGCAGTGACGGACTAGCGTATACTAGCTCCTACGAGCAGTACTTC.

The rearrangement links TRBV27 to TRBJ2-1, with D unclear. The CDR3 is 15 residues long. V was trimmed by 8 bases and J by 6 bases, leaving 20 bases between them. Per the germline V gene, CDR1 is MNHEY and CDR2 is SMNVEV (reference sequence). CDR3 sequence (DNA): TGTGCCAGCCACTCGCTCGAGAGGAGTTTCAATGAGCAGTTCTTC. Amino acids: CASHSLERSFNEQFF.

The chain has TRBV10-3 and TRBJ1-2; 7 nucleotides align to TRBD1. The CDR3 is 14 residues long. Germline values: CDR1 ENHRY, CDR2 SYGVKD. V trimming: 2 bases; J trimming: 6 bases; junction bases outside the gene matches: 6. DNA of the CDR3: TGTGCCATCAGTGAGATCCGGGACAGAAATGGCTACACCTTC. Amino acid sequence: CAISEIRDRNGYTF.

The chain has TRBV4-3 and TRBJ2-3; TRBD2 aligns across 8 bases. Germline assignment: CDR1 LGHNA and CDR2 YSLEER. The V gene end was trimmed by 1 base and the J gene end by 5 bases; junction bases not matched to a gene: 5. The length of the CDR3 is 15 residues. CDR3 loop: CASSQGVGREDTQYF. CDR3 nucleotides: TGCGCCAGCAGCCAAGGAGTCGGGAGGGAAGATACGCAGTATTTT.

The J gene is TRBJ2-1, the V gene TRBV28; D is unclear. Trimming removed 6 bases at V and 0 bases at J, with 12 bases between. CDR1 and CDR2 (germline): MDHEN, SYDVKM. The CDR3 runs to 15 residues. The CDR3 region is CASRSQEGSYNEQFF. The DNA for the CDR3 is TGTGCCAGCAGATCGCAGGAAGGCTCCTACAATGAGCAGTTCTTC.

The chain combines TRBV5-1 with TRBJ2-3; D is uncertain. The V gene's germline CDR1 is SGHRS and CDR2 YFSETQ. V was clipped by 0 bases and J by 0 bases, with 8 bases between them. The CDR3 runs to 15 residues. The CDR3 reads CASSLGATSTDTQYF. The DNA for the CDR3 is TGCGCCAGCAGCTTGGGGGCGACTAGCACAGATACGCAGTATTTT.

The J gene is TRBJ1-3, the V gene TRBV6-1, with TRBD1 identical over 11 bases. Germline values: CDR1 MNHNS, CDR2 SASEGT. J was trimmed by 8 bases and V by 1 base; bases with no gene match: 4. The length of the CDR3 is 15 residues. The CDR3 DNA sequence: TGTGCCAGCAGTGAAGGGACAGGGGGCCTTTACACCATATATTTT. It yields the protein CASSEGTGGLYTIYF.

The V call is TRBV1, the J call TRBJ1-1. TRBV1 is labeled a pseudogene. The CDR3 consists of 16 residues. The CDR3 reads CTSSQDHSGGNTEAFF. The DNA of the CDR3 is TGCACCAGCAGCCAAGATCACTCCGGGGGGAACACTGAAGCTTTCTTT.

V gene TRBV6-6 combines with J gene TRBJ1-1, with D perhaps matching TRBD1 (6 bases). The CDR3 extends over 15 amino acids. V was shortened by 5 bases and J by 5 bases, with 18 bases between the two germline ends. Germline CDR1 reads MNHNY; CDR2 reads SVGAGI (reference sequence). The CDR3 sequence: CASSPATQGSTEAFF. DNA of the CDR3: TGTGCCAGCAGTCCCGCGACACAGGGCTCAACTGAAGCTTTCTTT.

This clone has just a few counts. The J gene is TRBJ2-7, the V gene TRBV9; weak D call: TRBD2 (5 bases). The CDR3 is 15 residues long. Trimming shortened V by 0 bases and J by 3 bases, and 13 bases separated the two germline ends. The germline CDR1 and CDR2 sequences are SGDLS and YYNGEE. The CDR3 is CASSVAPGTLYEQYF. In nucleotides, the CDR3 is TGTGCCAGCAGCGTAGCCCCGGGAACACTCTACGAGCAGTACTTC.

The chain links TRBV27 to TRBJ1-1; D not resolved. Germline assignment: CDR1 MNHEY and CDR2 SMNVEV (reference sequence). The ends were cut back, 0 bases at V and 5 bases at J, with 7 bases in the middle. The length of the CDR3 is 13 residues. The CDR3 region has the DNA TGTGCCAGCAGTTTATCGAGAGGAACTGAAGCTTTCTTT. Translation gives CASSLSRGTEAFF.

The chain recombines TRBV6-6 with TRBJ2-5, with TRBD2 matching over 7 bases. The ends lost 8 bases at V and 1 base at J; junction bases unmatched: 4. The germline gives CDR1 MNHNY, CDR2 SVGAGI (reference sequence). This CDR3 has 13 amino acids. The DNA of the CDR3 is TGTGCCAGCGATAGCGGGCGCCAAGAGACCCAGTACTTC. Translating it yields CASDSGRQETQYF.

The chain uses TRBV28 and TRBJ2-6, with D perhaps matching TRBD1 or TRBD2 (5 bases each). The CDR3 is 17 residues long. The germline CDR1 and CDR2 sequences are MDHEN and SYDVKM. The CDR3 DNA reads TGTGACATCCACCGGGGCGGTAAGAGCTCTGGGGCCAACGTCCTGACTTTC. Its protein is CDIHRGGKSSGANVLTF.

The rearrangement joins TRBV6-1 to TRBJ2-2; TRBD2 aligns across 9 bases. CDR3 length equals 15 residues. V trimming: 2 bases; J trimming: 4 bases; junction bases outside the gene matches: 2. Germline V gene sequence: CDR1 MNHNS, CDR2 SASEGT. Here the CDR3 reads CASSEPSGATGELFF. The CDR3 DNA reads as TGTGCCAGCAGTGAACCTAGCGGGGCCACCGGGGAGCTGTTTTTT.

This chain connects TRBV28 to TRBJ2-1, with 7 bases lining up with TRBD2. Germline V lookup: CDR1 MDHEN, CDR2 SYDVKM. This CDR3 spans 15 amino acids. V shed 1 base, J shed 6 bases, and the junction held 6 bases outside the gene matches. CDR3 nucleotide sequence: TGTGCCAGCAGTTTATCGGGGGGTAGGGGCAATGAGCAGTTCTTC. Protein: CASSLSGGRGNEQFF. The whole variable domain, filled in from reference TRBV28 and TRBJ2-1, reads DVKVTQSSRYLVKRTGEKVFLECVQDMDHENMFWYRQDPGLGLRLIYFSYDVKMKEKGDIPEGYSVSREKKERFSLILESASTNQTSMYLCASSLSGGRGNEQFFGPGTRLTVL.

The J gene is TRBJ2-2, the V gene TRBV30, with 8 bases identical to TRBD1. CDR1 is GTSNPN and CDR2 is SVGIG in the germline V gene (reference sequence). CDR3 length: 14 residues. Trimming at V came to 8 bases and at J to 4 bases, leaving 9 bases not matched to a gene. In nucleotides, the CDR3 is TGTGCCCTCCGACAGGGGATGAGCACCGGGGAGCTGTTTTTT. Protein sequence: CALRQGMSTGELFF.

In its sample, this clone was seen a few times. The chain links TRBV10-3 to TRBJ1-6; 8 bases line up with TRBD1. This CDR3 region has 16 residues. CDR1 is ENHRY, CDR2 SYGVKD, per germline. Germline trimming cut 10 bases from V and 9 bases from J; bases unmatched to any gene: 17. CDR3 residues: CATADRANSIVSPLHF. The CDR3 DNA is TGTGCCACCGCGGACAGGGCCAATTCCATTGTTTCACCCCTCCACTTT.

This chain links TRBV10-2 with TRBJ1-5, with D perhaps matching TRBD1 (6 bases). CDR3 size: 16 residues. Germline lookup yields CDR1 WSHSY and CDR2 SAAADI. V shed 0 bases and J shed 6 bases, with 15 bases lying between them. CDR3 DNA: TGCGCCAGCAGTGAGTCGGGGGGCGGGGAGGGTCAGCCCCAGCATTTT. It translates to CASSESGGGEGQPQHF.